This TCR beta chain originates from a study of identical twins (dated by TCRdb to the mid-2010s). About the investigation overall: To test whether fetal clonotypes persist, the study used deep sequencing on TCR alpha and beta repertoires from monozygotic twins, unrelated adults of various ages, and cord blood. To rule out contamination, the twin experiments were replicated at different times with different library preparation protocols. Study-level results and caveats: Compared with coincidental sharing between unrelated individuals, an excess of low generation-probability sequences was observed among out-of-frame TCR alpha sequences shared between twins. Abundant cord blood beta clonotypes had fewer insertions, young adult naive repertoires showed a similar but weaker trend, and memory repertoires showed no such trend. In monozygotic twins, out-of-frame TCR alpha sharing was systematically underestimated by recombination models, although the models agreed with sharing between unrelated individuals. A weaker excess of twin sharing was found in beta out-of-frame sequences because the signal-to-noise ratio was lowered by fewer shared sequences. Invariant T cells such as MAIT and iNKT could partly confound zero-insertion analyses, although diverse VJ usage argued against such confounding for most clonotypes. Because the same donors could not be followed over many years, conclusions were based on cross-sectional statistical analysis.

The CDR3 goes from the cysteine to the phenylalanine over 13 residues. The DNA shown is the 39-base CDR3, in frame from base 1. Trimming at the junction amounts to 0 bases on V and 3 bases on J, and the germline ends lie 9 bases apart. From the germline V gene (reference sequence), CDR1 is DFQATT and CDR2 is SNEGSKA. This clonotype has just a few counts. Its binding antigen is unknown. No base qualities exist here, and no much larger clone lies one base off it. The method was 5' RACE. Sequencing was performed on an Illumina HiSeq 2000. A universal primer binding site was introduced by template switching, and a unique molecular identifier was present in the final cDNA, enabling accurate counting of TCR cDNA molecules. Specific primers in the conserved constant-segment region were used to synthesize first-strand cDNA for the TCR alpha and beta chains. To control for contamination, every cDNA library carried two barcodes: a SMART-Mk sample barcode plus Illumina barcodes. TruSeq adapter sequences and Illumina sample barcodes were added in two successive PCR steps. The Illumina HiSeq platform was used with custom primers to sequence TCR alpha and beta cDNA libraries. The study's own analysis went as follows. MiGEC was used to process raw reads and extract unique molecular identifiers, and MiXCR was used to find CDR3 positions. Recombination models were inferred per individual with the repgenHMM and IGoR tools using an EM algorithm. Shared clonotype analysis was performed with the tcR package in R, normalizing sharing by the product of cloneset sizes. Out-of-frame nonproductive sequences were analyzed to study raw recombination free of thymic and clonal selection effects. Using fastp at Q25 and MiXCR, TCRdb reprocessed the public reads and kept productive beta chains. Identical CDR3 proteins give one entry, which carries the most common genes and DNA. The V and J calls and clone size come from TCRdb's table, not from the authors' own analysis. In this sample the table shows 1.5 million to 2 million distinct CDR3 sequences, under 35% of which occur a single time. The ten top clones hold about 0.3% of the sample.

Every donor in the study was a healthy Caucasian. Sequenced material: cord blood. The origin of this receptor is a newborn girl in good health. The rearrangement combines TRBV20-1 with TRBJ2-7; the D segment cannot be called with confidence. For the CDR3, the sequence is CSARDGTFYEQYF. The DNA sequence is as follows: TGCAGTGCTAGAGATGGAACCTTCTACGAGCAGTACTTC.